This is a list of T cell receptor beta chains from one sample in a study of T-cell memory formation after mild COVID-19. TCRdb reprocessed the 5' RACE reads via MiXCR and lists one record per CDR3 protein. Counted here are roughly 600,000 distinct CDR3 sequences, roughly 17% occurring once; the ten biggest clones make up about 12%. What was sequenced was PBMCs or a T cell subset sorted from them (not recorded which). The receptors shown here come from an adult woman who had mild COVID-19 (a few samples of this study predate the infection). Cell type and time point are not known. The CDR3 runs from the conserved cysteine through the conserved F or W. The D gene is left open where the match is weak. Clone size appears in some rows only: once, few, many, or a class for an expanded clone.

TRBJ1-1,.,many,TRBV20-1,TGCAGTGCTAGTGCTCTGGGGCAGGGAGGGACTGAAGCTTTCTTT,CSASALGQGGTEAFF
TRBJ2-2,TRBD1,.,TRBV12-3/TRBV12-4,TGTGCCAGCAGGGGGACAGGGGACACCGGGGAGCTGTTTTTT,CASRGTGDTGELFF
TRBJ1-2,.,few,TRBV28,TGTGCCAGCAGTATCTCGGGGGTGCTTAACTATGGCTACACCTTC,CASSISGVLNYGYTF
TRBJ2-3,.,few,TRBV20-1,TGCAGTGCTAGAGACGGCGGGAACACAGATACGCAGTATTTT,CSARDGGNTDTQYF
TRBJ2-1,TRBD2,.,TRBV4-1,TGCGCCAGCAGCCAACTTAGCGGGGACTACAATGAGCAGTTCTTC,CASSQLSGDYNEQFF
TRBJ1-5,.,.,TRBV7-9,TGTGCCAGCAGCTTAGCTATCGGGTCCAATCAGCCCCAGCATTTT,CASSLAIGSNQPQHF
TRBJ2-1,.,.,TRBV9,TGTGCCAGCAGCGTAGGGACTACTAGGTCCTACAATGAGCAGTTCTTC,CASSVGTTRSYNEQFF
TRBJ2-6,.,few,TRBV7-2,TGTGCCAGCAGCACGAGACTCGACTCTGGGGCCAACGTCCTGACTTTC,CASSTRLDSGANVLTF
TRBJ2-1,.,.,TRBV11-3,TGTGCCAGCACCACACGAGGGGGCTCCTACAATGAGCAGTTCTTC,CASTTRGGSYNEQFF
TRBJ2-3,.,few,TRBV7-9,TGTGCCAGCAGCTCCTATATTTATTTACCGGGACTTAGCACAGATACGCAGTATTTT,CASSSYIYLPGLSTDTQYF
TRBJ2-1,.,.,TRBV3-1,TGTGCCAGCAGCCCCTGGGGTGGGAGGACCTACAATGAGCAGTTCTTC,CASSPWGGRTYNEQFF
TRBJ1-1,.,.,TRBV12-3/TRBV12-4,TGTGCCAGCACCACCCACGTCGGGGGCACTGAAGCTTTCTTT,CASTTHVGGTEAFF
TRBJ2-7,.,few,TRBV12-3/TRBV12-4,TGTGCCAGCAGTTTCTACCGCTACGAGCAGTACTTC,CASSFYRYEQYF
TRBJ2-2,TRBD2,.,TRBV4-1,TGCGCCAGCAGCCCGGGACTAGCGGGGGCAGCGACCGGGGAGCTGTTTTTT,CASSPGLAGAATGELFF
TRBJ1-1,TRBD1,.,TRBV29-1,TGCAGCGTTGAAGTTGACAGGGCCACTGAAGCTTTCTTT,CSVEVDRATEAFF
TRBJ1-3,.,few,TRBV5-1,TGCGCCAGCAGCCCGTGGACGGGAATCTCTGGAAACACCATATATTTT,CASSPWTGISGNTIYF
TRBJ2-5,.,few,TRBV9,TGTGCCAGCAGCGCAAGAGGCGGGTGGGGCCAAGAGACCCAGTACTTC,CASSARGGWGQETQYF
TRBJ2-1,TRBD2,few,TRBV20-1,TGCAGTGCTAGGGTCATCGCGGGAGTATACAATGAGCAGTTCTTC,CSARVIAGVYNEQFF
TRBJ1-2,.,.,TRBV7-8,TGTGCCAGCAGCTTAGACTTTAATCCCTATGGCTACACCTTC,CASSLDFNPYGYTF
TRBJ1-2,.,.,TRBV3-1,TGTGCCAGCAGCCAACGGGGGGTGGGTGGCTACACCTTC,CASSQRGVGGYTF
TRBJ2-4,.,few,TRBV7-9,TGTGCCAGCAGCTTAGAGGGGCTAGCCAAAAACATTCAGTACTTC,CASSLEGLAKNIQYF
TRBJ2-7,.,.,TRBV5-6,TGTGCCAGCAGTCTTGGGACCCGCTACGAGCAGTACTTC,CASSLGTRYEQYF
TRBJ2-3,.,many,TRBV7-8,TGTGCCAGCAGCCCTAGACAGATTCCAGATACGCAGTATTTT,CASSPRQIPDTQYF
TRBJ1-3,.,few,TRBV3-1,TGTGCCAGCAGCCCCAGCCGCCGCGACTCTGGAAACACCATATATTTT,CASSPSRRDSGNTIYF
TRBJ2-2,.,.,TRBV20-1,TGCAGTGCTAGAGATCGGAGACTAAACACCGGGGAGCTGTTTTTT,CSARDRRLNTGELFF
TRBJ2-3,.,few,TRBV10-3,TGTGCCATCAGGGCAGACCGGTCTAGCACAGATACGCAGTATTTT,CAIRADRSSTDTQYF
TRBJ1-4,TRBD1,.,TRBV6-6,TGTGCCACGGGACGAGGGACAGTGGATGAAAAACTGTTTTTT,CATGRGTVDEKLFF
TRBJ2-7,.,many,TRBV6-5,TGTGCCAGCTCCCTAGGAGGGCTGACCTACGAGCAGTACTTC,CASSLGGLTYEQYF
TRBJ2-7,.,.,TRBV5-5,TGTGCCAGCAGCTTGGCCGACAGCGGGGAGCAGTACTTC,CASSLADSGEQYF
TRBJ2-7,TRBD1,.,TRBV6-5,TGTGCCAGCAGTTACGGACAGGGCTCCTACGAGCAGTACTTC,CASSYGQGSYEQYF
TRBJ2-5,.,.,TRBV5-5,TGTGCCAGCACCGATCAAGAGACCCAGTACTTC,CASTDQETQYF
TRBJ2-1,.,few,TRBV5-1,TGCGCCAGCAGCTTGGGCTACCTCAACCACAATGAGCAGTTCTTC,CASSLGYLNHNEQFF
TRBJ2-3,.,few,TRBV25-1,TGTGCCAGCAGTGAGTACTTGGGTGGGGGTGCAGATACGCAGTATTTT,CASSEYLGGGADTQYF
TRBJ1-1,.,few,TRBV7-9,TGTGCCAGCAGCTCTTCCCTGAACACTGAAGCTTTCTTT,CASSSSLNTEAFF
TRBJ1-2,.,.,TRBV5-1,TGCGCCAGCAGCGGCGACGCACGAGGGGCTTATGGCTACACCTTC,CASSGDARGAYGYTF
TRBJ2-3,.,.,TRBV6-6,TGTGCCAGCAGTAACGACGACGGGCGGGGAACTAGCACAGATACGCAGTATTTT,CASSNDDGRGTSTDTQYF
TRBJ2-7,TRBD2,.,TRBV4-1,TGCGCCAGCAGCCAAGATCAAGCGGCTAGCGGGGTCTACGAGCAGTACTTC,CASSQDQAASGVYEQYF
TRBJ1-2,.,.,TRBV6-5,TGTGCCAGCAAAATGTCAGGGAGGGATGGCTACACCTTC,CASKMSGRDGYTF
TRBJ1-4,TRBD1,few,TRBV12-3/TRBV12-4,TGTGCCAGCAGTTTAGTAGGGGACAGGGACGGAAAACTGTTTTTT,CASSLVGDRDGKLFF
TRBJ1-2,.,few,TRBV2,TGTGCGAGCACACGGACGGATTATGGCTACACCTTC,CASTRTDYGYTF
TRBJ1-5,.,once,TRBV7-3,TGTGCCAGCTGCCCGGATAGCAATCAGCCCCAGCATTTT,CASCPDSNQPQHF
TRBJ2-7,TRBD2,.,TRBV7-6,TGTGCCAGCAGCTGGGTTGCGGGGGTCGACGAGCAGTACTTC,CASSWVAGVDEQYF
TRBJ2-5,.,few,TRBV15,TGTGCCACCAGCACCTCGTGGGGGACAAAAGAGACCCAGTACTTC,CATSTSWGTKETQYF
TRBJ2-7,TRBD2,.,TRBV5-1,TGCGCCAGCAGCTTGGTGTCAGCGGGAGGTTACGAGCAGTACTTC,CASSLVSAGGYEQYF
TRBJ1-6,.,.,TRBV5-1,TGCGCCAGCAGCCCTAGGACAGTTGATAATTCACCCCTCCACTTT,CASSPRTVDNSPLHF
TRBJ2-5,TRBD2,few,TRBV7-8,TGTGCCAGCTTCCTTCGCGGGAGATTAGAGACCCAGTACTTC,CASFLRGRLETQYF
TRBJ2-6,TRBD1,.,TRBV6-6,TGTGCCAGCAGTGAACGGACAGGAGGGGCCAACGTCCTGACTTTC,CASSERTGGANVLTF
TRBJ2-7,TRBD2,few,TRBV20-1,TGCAGTGCTAGTAAGGGAGGGGACTCCTACGAGCAGTACTTC,CSASKGGDSYEQYF
TRBJ2-5,.,.,TRBV7-9,TGTGCCAGCAGCATCTTACAGGGACTTCAAGAGACCCAGTACTTC,CASSILQGLQETQYF
TRBJ2-7,.,.,TRBV7-2,TGTGCCAGCAGCCGCGGACAGCGGATCTACGAGCAGTACTTC,CASSRGQRIYEQYF
TRBJ2-1,.,few,TRBV24-1,TGTGCCACCAGTGGCCCTCGGCCACTCTACAATGAGCAGTTCTTC,CATSGPRPLYNEQFF
TRBJ2-6,.,.,TRBV7-6,TGTGCCAGCAGCCCCACCGAGGGGATCTCTGGGGCCAACGTCCTGACTTTC,CASSPTEGISGANVLTF
TRBJ2-7,.,few,TRBV7-8,TGTGCCAGCAGCCCCCGGTTGGGGTACGAGCAGTACTTC,CASSPRLGYEQYF